A selection of T cell receptor beta chains follows, all from one sample in a study of OX40 agonist ivuxolimab in advanced cancers. The assay was immunoSEQ multiplex PCR, and TCRdb's table has in-frame clones only and misses some. The table records 70,000 or so clones, about 90% of them present only once. The starting material was CD4+ or CD8+ T cells sorted from blood, obtained in a trial of the OX40 agonist ivuxolimab. These receptors originate from an adult with an advanced solid tumor such as melanoma, head and neck, liver or kidney cancer. Each CDR3 is given with its conserved first and last residue. Fields, in order: clone size, V gene, J gene, D gene, CDR3 DNA, CDR3 protein. The D gene is left open where the match is weak. The listing skips clone size in some rows; elsewhere it reads once, few, many or a size class.

size: -; V: TRBV11-2; J: TRBJ2-7; D: -; DNA: TGTGCCAGCAGCCCACAGGGACACGAGCAGTACTTC; CDR3: CASSPQGHEQYF
size: -; V: TRBV10-3; J: TRBJ2-1; D: -; DNA: TGTGCCATCAGTCCCAGCCGGGCGTCCTACAATGAGCAGTTCTTC; CDR3: CAISPSRASYNEQFF
size: -; V: TRBV18; J: TRBJ2-1; D: TRBD1; DNA: TGTGCCAGCTCACCACGGAACAGGGGCCAGGGTGAGCAGTTCTTC; CDR3: CASSPRNRGQGEQFF
size: -; V: TRBV28; J: TRBJ1-2; D: -; DNA: TGTGCCAGCAGTTTAATCGGACAGATTTATGGCTACACCTTC; CDR3: CASSLIGQIYGYTF
size: -; V: TRBV5-1; J: TRBJ1-4; D: TRBD1; DNA: TGCGCCAGCAGCTTGGGGGACAGCTATGAAAAACTGTTTTTT; CDR3: CASSLGDSYEKLFF
size: -; V: TRBV7-3; J: TRBJ2-3; D: -; DNA: TGTGCCAGCAGCCGAACAGGGACTAGCACAGATACGCAGTATTTT; CDR3: CASSRTGTSTDTQYF
size: -; V: TRBV6-4; J: TRBJ2-1; D: TRBD2; DNA: TGTGCCAGCAGCCCAGGACTAGCGACTAGCAATGAGCAGTTCTTC; CDR3: CASSPGLATSNEQFF
size: -; V: TRBV6-1; J: TRBJ2-7; D: TRBD1; DNA: TGTGCCAGCAGTCAGGGGACAGTCTACGAGCAGTACTTC; CDR3: CASSQGTVYEQYF
size: few; V: TRBV7-9; J: TRBJ1-5; D: -; DNA: TGTGCCAGCAGCTTAAACTTTGATCAGCCCCAGCATTTT; CDR3: CASSLNFDQPQHF
size: -; V: TRBV7-2; J: TRBJ1-4; D: -; DNA: TGTGCCAGCAGCTTAGGGAGGGTAAATAATGAAAAACTGTTTTTT; CDR3: CASSLGRVNNEKLFF
size: -; V: TRBV18; J: TRBJ2-7; D: TRBD1; DNA: TGTGCCAGCTCACCACCGACAGGGGGGGGGTACGAGCAGTACTTC; CDR3: CASSPPTGGGYEQYF
size: -; V: TRBV15; J: TRBJ2-3; D: -; DNA: TGTGCCACCAGCACCAGAGGGGGCGGGGGTACAGATACGCAGTATTTT; CDR3: CATSTRGGGGTDTQYF
size: -; V: TRBV5-4; J: TRBJ2-5; D: TRBD1; DNA: TGTGCCAGCAGCAGGGACAGTTGGGAGACCCAGTACTTC; CDR3: CASSRDSWETQYF
size: -; V: TRBV11-2; J: TRBJ2-5; D: TRBD2; DNA: TGTGCCAGCAGCCCCCAGGAGCGGGGGACGCGGGCCCAGTACTTC; CDR3: CASSPQERGTRAQYF
size: -; V: TRBV30; J: TRBJ2-2; D: -; DNA: TGTGCCTGGAGGGACGCCGGGGAGCTGTTTTTT; CDR3: CAWRDAGELFF
size: -; V: TRBV12-2; J: TRBJ2-2; D: -; DNA: TGTGCAAGTCGCCCACGCGACTCGTCAGGCAAACACACCGGGGAGCTGTTTTTT; CDR3: CASRPRDSSGKHTGELFF
size: few; V: TRBV28; J: TRBJ1-4; D: -; DNA: TGTGCCAGCAGTTTAGGAGGGGAAGATGAAAAACTGTTTTTT; CDR3: CASSLGGEDEKLFF
size: -; V: TRBV4-2; J: TRBJ2-1; D: TRBD2; DNA: TGTGCCAGCAGCCAAGATCCGGGACTAGCGGACAATGAGCAGTTCTTC; CDR3: CASSQDPGLADNEQFF
size: -; V: TRBV11-2; J: TRBJ2-3; D: -; DNA: TGTGCCAGCAGCTTAAGGGGGGCCCGCACAGATACGCAGTATTTT; CDR3: CASSLRGARTDTQYF
size: -; V: TRBV6-1; J: TRBJ2-3; D: TRBD1; DNA: TGTGCCAGCAGCCCCACAGGGGTCGGGGATACGCAGTATTTT; CDR3: CASSPTGVGDTQYF
size: -; V: TRBV5-1; J: TRBJ2-2; D: TRBD2; DNA: TGCGCCAGCAGAACTCCGGGACTAGCGGGAACCGGGGAGCTGTTTTTT; CDR3: CASRTPGLAGTGELFF
size: medium-sized; V: TRBV27; J: TRBJ1-2; D: -; DNA: TGTGCCAGCAGTTACACACCTTTTGGGGGGGGCTACACCTTC; CDR3: CASSYTPFGGGYTF
size: -; V: TRBV5-4; J: TRBJ2-5; D: -; DNA: TGTGCCAGCAGCTCCAGGACACCGGAGGGAGAGACCCAGTACTTC; CDR3: CASSSRTPEGETQYF
size: -; V: TRBV6-5; J: TRBJ2-7; D: -; DNA: TGTGCCAGCAGAGGGTTGGGGGCCTACGAGCAGTACTTC; CDR3: CASRGLGAYEQYF
size: few; V: TRBV7-7; J: TRBJ2-5; D: -; DNA: TGTGCCAGCAGCGGCTCCAAGGGAGAGACCCAGTACTTC; CDR3: CASSGSKGETQYF
size: -; V: TRBV30; J: TRBJ1-5; D: TRBD1; DNA: TGTGCCTGGAGTCGGACAGGGAACCTCGCAAATCAGCCCCAGCATTTT; CDR3: CAWSRTGNLANQPQHF
size: -; V: TRBV7-2; J: TRBJ2-1; D: TRBD2; DNA: TGTGCCAGCAGCCCCCGGGTAGCGGGGGGCCTCAGCTCCTACAATGAGCAGTTCTTC; CDR3: CASSPRVAGGLSSYNEQFF
size: -; V: TRBV6-6; J: TRBJ2-3; D: -; DNA: TGTGCCGTTTCCACAGATACGCAGTATTTT; CDR3: CAVSTDTQYF